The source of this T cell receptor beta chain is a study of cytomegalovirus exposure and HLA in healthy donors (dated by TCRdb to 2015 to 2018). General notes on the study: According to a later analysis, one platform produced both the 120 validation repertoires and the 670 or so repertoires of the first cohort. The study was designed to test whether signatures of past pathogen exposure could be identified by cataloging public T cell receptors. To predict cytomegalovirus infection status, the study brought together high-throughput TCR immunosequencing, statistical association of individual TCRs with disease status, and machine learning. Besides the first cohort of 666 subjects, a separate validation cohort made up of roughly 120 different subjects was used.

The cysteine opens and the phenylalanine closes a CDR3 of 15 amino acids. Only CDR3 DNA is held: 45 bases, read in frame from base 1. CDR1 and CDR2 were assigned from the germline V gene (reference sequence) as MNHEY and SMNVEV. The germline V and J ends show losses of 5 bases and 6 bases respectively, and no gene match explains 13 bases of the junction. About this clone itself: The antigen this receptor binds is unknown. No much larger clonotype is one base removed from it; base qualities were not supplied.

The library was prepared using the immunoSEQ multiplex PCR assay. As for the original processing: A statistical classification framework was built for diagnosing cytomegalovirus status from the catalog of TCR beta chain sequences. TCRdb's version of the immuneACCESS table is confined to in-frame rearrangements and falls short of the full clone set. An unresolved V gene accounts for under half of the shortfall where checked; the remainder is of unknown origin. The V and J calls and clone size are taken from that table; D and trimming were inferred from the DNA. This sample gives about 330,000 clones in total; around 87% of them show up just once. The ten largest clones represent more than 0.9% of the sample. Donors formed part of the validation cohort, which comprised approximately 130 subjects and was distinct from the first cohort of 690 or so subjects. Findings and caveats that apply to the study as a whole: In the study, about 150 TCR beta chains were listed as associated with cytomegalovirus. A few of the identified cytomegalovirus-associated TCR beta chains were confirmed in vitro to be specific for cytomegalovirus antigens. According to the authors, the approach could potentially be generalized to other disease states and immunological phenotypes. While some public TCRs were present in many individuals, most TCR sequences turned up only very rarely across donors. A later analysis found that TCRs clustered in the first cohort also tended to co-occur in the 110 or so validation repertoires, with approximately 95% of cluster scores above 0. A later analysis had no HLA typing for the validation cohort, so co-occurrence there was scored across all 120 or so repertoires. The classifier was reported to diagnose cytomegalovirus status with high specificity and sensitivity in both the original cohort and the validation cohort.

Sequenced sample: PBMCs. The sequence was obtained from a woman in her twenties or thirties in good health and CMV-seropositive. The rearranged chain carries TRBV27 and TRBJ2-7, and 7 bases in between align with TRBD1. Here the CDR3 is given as CASSPPGQNRGEQYF. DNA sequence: TGTGCCAGCAGTCCACCGGGACAGAATCGCGGCGAGCAGTACTTC.